This T cell receptor (beta chain) comes out of a study of molecular identifiers for immune sequencing clone quantification. Concerning this clonotype: No antigen is known for it.

TCRdb used MiXCR to reprocess the PCR reads, holding one entry per CDR3 protein. The sample gives roughly 55,000 distinct CDR3 sequences, about a third of which show up once; 3% to 4% is in the top ten. The CDR3 is 14 amino acids. From germline, CDR1 is MNHNS and CDR2 SASEGT. Trimming stripped 2 bases from V and 7 bases from J, with 15 bases between. Findings of the study overall: Barcode-sharing identical TCR molecules could underestimate highly expanded clone sizes. More than 98% of effector molecules, versus under 1% of naive-cell molecules, belonged to clones above 20 RNA copies.

This sequence was found in a human donor in good health. Some libraries in this study had Jurkat cell RNA spiked in. The chain links TRBV6-1 to TRBJ2-7; D is unresolved. Input material: naive CD8+ T cells from blood, with Jurkat cell RNA spiked in. The subset was: FACS-sorted CD8+CD4-CCR7+CD45RA+ naive T cells. CDR3 nucleotide sequence: TGTGCCAGCAGTGAAACGCCTTCGCTGGGGGAGCAGTACTTC. Amino acid sequence: CASSETPSLGEQYF.